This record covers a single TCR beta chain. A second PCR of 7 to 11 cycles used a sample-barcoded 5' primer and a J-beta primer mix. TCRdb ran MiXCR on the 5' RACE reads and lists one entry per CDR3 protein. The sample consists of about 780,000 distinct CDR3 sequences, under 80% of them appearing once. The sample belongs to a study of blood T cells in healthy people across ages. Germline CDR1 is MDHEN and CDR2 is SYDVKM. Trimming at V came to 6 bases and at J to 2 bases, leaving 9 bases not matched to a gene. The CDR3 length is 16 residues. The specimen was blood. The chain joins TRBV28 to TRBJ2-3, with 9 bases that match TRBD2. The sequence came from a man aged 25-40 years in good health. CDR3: CASSSRLAGFTDTQYF. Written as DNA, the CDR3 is TGTGCCAGCAGCTCCCGGCTAGCGGGGTTCACAGATACGCAGTATTTT.